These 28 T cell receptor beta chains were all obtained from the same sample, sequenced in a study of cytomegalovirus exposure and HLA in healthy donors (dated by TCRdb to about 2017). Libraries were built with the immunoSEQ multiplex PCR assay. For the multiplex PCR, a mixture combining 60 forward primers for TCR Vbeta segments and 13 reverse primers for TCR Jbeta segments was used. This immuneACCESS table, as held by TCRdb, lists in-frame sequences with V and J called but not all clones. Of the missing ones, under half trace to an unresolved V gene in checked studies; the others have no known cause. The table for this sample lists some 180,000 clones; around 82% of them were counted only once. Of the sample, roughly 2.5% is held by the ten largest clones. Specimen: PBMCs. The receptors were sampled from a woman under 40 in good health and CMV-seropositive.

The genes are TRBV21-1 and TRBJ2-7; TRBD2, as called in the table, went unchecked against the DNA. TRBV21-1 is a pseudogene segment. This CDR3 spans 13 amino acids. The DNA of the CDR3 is TGTGCCAGCAGGACTTTTAACGACTACGAGCAGTACTTC. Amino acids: CASRTFNDYEQYF.

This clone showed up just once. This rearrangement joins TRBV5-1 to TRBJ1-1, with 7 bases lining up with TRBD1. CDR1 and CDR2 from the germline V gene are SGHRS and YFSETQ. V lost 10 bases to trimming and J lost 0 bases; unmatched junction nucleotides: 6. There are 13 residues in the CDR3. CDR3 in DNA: TGCGCCTCCTACGACAGGGTGAACACTGAAGCTTTCTTT. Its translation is CASYDRVNTEAFF.

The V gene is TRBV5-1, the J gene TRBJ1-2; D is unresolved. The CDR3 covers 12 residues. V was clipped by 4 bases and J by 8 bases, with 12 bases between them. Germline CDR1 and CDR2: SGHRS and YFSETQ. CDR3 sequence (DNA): TGCGCCAGCAGCCAAAATGTGAGGGGCTACACCTTC. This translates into CASSQNVRGYTF. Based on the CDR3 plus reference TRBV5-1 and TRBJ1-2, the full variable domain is KAGVTQTPRYLIKTRGQQVTLSCSPISGHRSVSWYQQTPGQGLQFLFEYFSETQRNKGNFPGRFSGRQFSNSRSEMNVSTLELGDSALYLCASSQNVRGYTFGSGTRLTVV.

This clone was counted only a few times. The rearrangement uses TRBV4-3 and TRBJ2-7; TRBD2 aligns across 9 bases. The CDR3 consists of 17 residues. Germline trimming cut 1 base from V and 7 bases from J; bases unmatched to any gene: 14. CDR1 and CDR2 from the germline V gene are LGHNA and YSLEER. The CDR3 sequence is CASSQGPRAGGLKEQYF. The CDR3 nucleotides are TGCGCCAGCAGCCAAGGTCCCCGGGCGGGGGGGCTTAAAGAGCAGTACTTC.

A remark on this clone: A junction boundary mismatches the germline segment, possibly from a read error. DNA for the CDR3: TGTTCCAGCAGCTTAGGGGCGGCGGGGAACTATGGCTACACCTTC. This gives the protein CSSSLGAAGNYGYTF. This chain joins TRBV7-9 and TRBJ1-2, with D possibly being TRBD1 (5 bases). Germline V CDR1 and CDR2: SEHNR, FQNEAQ (reference sequence). The CDR3 sequence is 15 residues long.

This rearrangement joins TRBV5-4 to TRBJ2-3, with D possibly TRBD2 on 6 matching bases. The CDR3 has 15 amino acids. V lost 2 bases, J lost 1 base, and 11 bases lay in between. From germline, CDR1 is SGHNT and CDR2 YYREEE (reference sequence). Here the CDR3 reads CASSLSGPRTDTQYF. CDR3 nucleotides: TGTGCCAGCAGCTTAAGCGGGCCCCGCACAGATACGCAGTATTTT.

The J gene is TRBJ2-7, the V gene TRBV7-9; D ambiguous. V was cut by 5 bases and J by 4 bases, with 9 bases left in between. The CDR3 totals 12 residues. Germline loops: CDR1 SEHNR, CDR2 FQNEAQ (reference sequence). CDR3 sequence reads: CASSQTRYEQYF. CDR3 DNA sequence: TGTGCCAGCAGCCAAACTCGGTACGAGCAGTACTTC.

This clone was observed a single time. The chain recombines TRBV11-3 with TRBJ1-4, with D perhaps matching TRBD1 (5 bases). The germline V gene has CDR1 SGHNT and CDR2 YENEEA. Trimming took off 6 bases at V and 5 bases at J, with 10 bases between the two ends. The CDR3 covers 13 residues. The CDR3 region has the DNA TGTGCCAGCAGAAAAGGGGTAAATGAAAAACTGTTTTTT. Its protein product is CASRKGVNEKLFF. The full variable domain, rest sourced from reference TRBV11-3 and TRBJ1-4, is EAGVVQSPRYKIIEKKQPVAFWCNPISGHNTLYWYLQNLGQGPELLIRYENEEAVDDSQLPKDRFSAERLKGVDSTLKIQPAELGDSAVYLCASRKGVNEKLFFGSGTQLSVL.

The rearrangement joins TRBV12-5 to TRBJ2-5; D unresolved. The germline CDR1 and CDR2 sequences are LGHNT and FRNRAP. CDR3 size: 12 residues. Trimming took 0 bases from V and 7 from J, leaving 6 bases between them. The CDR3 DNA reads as TGTGCTAGTGGTTTGGTACGGAGGACCCAGTACTTC. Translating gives CASGLVRRTQYF.

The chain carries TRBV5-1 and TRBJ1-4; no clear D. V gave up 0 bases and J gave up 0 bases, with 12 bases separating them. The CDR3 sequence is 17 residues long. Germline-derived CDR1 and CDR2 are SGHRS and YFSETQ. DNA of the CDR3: TGCGCCAGCAGCTTGGCCAAGGCGGGTGCAACTAATGAAAAACTGTTTTTT. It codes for CASSLAKAGATNEKLFF. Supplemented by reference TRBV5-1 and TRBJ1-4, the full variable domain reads KAGVTQTPRYLIKTRGQQVTLSCSPISGHRSVSWYQQTPGQGLQFLFEYFSETQRNKGNFPGRFSGRQFSNSRSEMNVSTLELGDSALYLCASSLAKAGATNEKLFFGSGTQLSVL.

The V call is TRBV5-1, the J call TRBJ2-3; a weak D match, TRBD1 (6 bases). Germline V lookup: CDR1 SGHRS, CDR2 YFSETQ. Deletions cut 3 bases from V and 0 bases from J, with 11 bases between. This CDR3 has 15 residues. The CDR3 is CASSSQGSSTDTQYF. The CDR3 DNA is TGCGCCAGCAGCTCACAGGGTTCTAGCACAGATACGCAGTATTTT.

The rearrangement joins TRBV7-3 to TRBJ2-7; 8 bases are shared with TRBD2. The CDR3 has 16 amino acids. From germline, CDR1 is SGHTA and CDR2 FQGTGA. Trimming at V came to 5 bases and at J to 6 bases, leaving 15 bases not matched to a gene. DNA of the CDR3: TGTGCCAGCAGCCTTGTACGGGAGGGGGGCGCGGGCGAGCAGTACTTC. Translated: CASSLVREGGAGEQYF.

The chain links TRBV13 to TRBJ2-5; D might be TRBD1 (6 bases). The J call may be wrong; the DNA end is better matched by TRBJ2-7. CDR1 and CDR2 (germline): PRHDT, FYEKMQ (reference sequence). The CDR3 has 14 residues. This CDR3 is CASSDRDISYEQYF. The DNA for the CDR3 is TGTGCCAGCAGCGACCGGGACATATCCTACGAGCAGTACTTC.

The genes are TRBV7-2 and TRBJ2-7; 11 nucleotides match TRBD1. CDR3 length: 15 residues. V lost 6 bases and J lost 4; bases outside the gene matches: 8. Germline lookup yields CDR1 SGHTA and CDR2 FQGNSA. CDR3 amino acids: CASSHRTGGRYEQYF. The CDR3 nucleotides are TGTGCCAGCAGTCACAGGACAGGGGGCAGGTACGAGCAGTACTTC.

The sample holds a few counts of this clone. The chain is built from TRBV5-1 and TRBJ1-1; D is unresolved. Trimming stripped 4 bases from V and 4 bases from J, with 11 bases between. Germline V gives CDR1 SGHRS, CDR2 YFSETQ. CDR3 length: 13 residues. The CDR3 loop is CASSLGISTEAFF. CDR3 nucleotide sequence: TGCGCCAGCAGCCTAGGAATATCCACTGAAGCTTTCTTT.

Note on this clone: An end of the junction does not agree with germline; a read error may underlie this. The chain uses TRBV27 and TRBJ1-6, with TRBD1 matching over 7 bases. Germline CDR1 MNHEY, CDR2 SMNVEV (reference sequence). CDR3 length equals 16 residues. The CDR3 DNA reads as TGTGCCAGCAGTTTATTGGTCGGGACAGATAATTCACTCCTCCACTTT. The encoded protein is CASSLLVGTDNSLLHF.

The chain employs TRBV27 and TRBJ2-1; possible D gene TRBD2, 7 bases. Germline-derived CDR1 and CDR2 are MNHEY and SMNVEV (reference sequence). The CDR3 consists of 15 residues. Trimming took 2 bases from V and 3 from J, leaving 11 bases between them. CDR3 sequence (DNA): TGTGCCAGCAGTTTAGGCGGGGGCCTCTACAATGAGCAGTTCTTC. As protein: CASSLGGGLYNEQFF.

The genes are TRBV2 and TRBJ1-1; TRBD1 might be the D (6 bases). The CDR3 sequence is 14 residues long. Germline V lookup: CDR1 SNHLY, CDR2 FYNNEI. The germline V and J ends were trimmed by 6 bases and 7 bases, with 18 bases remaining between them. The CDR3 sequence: CASRAPQGYGEAFF. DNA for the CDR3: TGTGCCAGCAGGGCACCACAGGGTTACGGTGAAGCTTTCTTT.

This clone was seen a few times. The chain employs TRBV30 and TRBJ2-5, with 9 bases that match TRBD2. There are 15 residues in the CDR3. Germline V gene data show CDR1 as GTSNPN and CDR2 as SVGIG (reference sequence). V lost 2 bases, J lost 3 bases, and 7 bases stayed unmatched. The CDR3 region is CAWSSGGGGKETQYF. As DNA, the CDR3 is TGTGCCTGGAGTTCTGGCGGGGGGGGGAAAGAGACCCAGTACTTC.

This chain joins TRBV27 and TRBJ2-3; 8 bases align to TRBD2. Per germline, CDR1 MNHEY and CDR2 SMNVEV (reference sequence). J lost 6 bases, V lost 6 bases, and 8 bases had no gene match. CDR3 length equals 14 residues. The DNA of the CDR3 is TGTGCCAGCAGCTTACGGACTAGCCCGGATACGCAGTATTTT. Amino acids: CASSLRTSPDTQYF.

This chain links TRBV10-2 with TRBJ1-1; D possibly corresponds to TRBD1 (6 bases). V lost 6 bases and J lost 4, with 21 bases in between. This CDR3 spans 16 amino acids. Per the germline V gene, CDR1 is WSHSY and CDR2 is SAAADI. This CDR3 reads CASSDQGGERSTEAFF. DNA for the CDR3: TGCGCCAGCAGCGATCAAGGGGGGGAGAGGAGCACTGAAGCTTTCTTT.

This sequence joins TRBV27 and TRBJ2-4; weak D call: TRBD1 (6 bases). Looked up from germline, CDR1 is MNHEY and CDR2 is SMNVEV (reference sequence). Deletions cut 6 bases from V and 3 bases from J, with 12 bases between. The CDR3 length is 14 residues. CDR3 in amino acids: CASRSGVDKNIQYF. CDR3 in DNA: TGTGCCAGCAGATCAGGGGTAGACAAAAACATTCAGTACTTC.

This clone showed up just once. CDR3 DNA sequence: TGTGCCAGCAGTGCCGTAGCGGGTCACTACACCTTC. Amino acids: CASSAVAGHYTF. The chain combines TRBV6-5 with TRBJ1-2; D is ambiguous. This CDR3 comprises 12 residues. V was trimmed by 5 bases and J by 10 bases, leaving 14 bases between them. CDR1 and CDR2 from the germline V gene are MNHEY and SVGAGI.

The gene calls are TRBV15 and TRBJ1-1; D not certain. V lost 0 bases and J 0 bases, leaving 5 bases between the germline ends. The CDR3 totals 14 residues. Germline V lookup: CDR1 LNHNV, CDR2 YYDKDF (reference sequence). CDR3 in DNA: TGTGCCACCAGCAGAGATTATGTGAACACTGAAGCTTTCTTT. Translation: CATSRDYVNTEAFF. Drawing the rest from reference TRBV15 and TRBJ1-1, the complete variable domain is DAMVIQNPRYQVTQFGKPVTLSCSQTLNHNVMYWYQQKSSQAPKLLFHYYDKDFNNEADTPDNFQSRRPNTSFCFLDIRSPGLGDTAMYLCATSRDYVNTEAFFGQGTRLTVV.

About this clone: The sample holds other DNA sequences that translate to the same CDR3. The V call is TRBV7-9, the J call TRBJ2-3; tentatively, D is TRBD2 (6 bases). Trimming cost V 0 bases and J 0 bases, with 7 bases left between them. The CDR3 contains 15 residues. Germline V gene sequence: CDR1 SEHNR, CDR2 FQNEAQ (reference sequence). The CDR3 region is CASSLAGGSTDTQYF. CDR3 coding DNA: TGTGCCAGCAGCTTAGCGGGGGGTAGCACAGATACGCAGTATTTT.

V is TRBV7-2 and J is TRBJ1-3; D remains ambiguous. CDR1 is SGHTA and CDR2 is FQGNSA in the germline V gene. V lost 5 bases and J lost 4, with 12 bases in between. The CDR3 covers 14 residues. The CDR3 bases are TGTGCCAGCAGCCCGGACTACGCCGGAAACACCATATATTTT. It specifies CASSPDYAGNTIYF.

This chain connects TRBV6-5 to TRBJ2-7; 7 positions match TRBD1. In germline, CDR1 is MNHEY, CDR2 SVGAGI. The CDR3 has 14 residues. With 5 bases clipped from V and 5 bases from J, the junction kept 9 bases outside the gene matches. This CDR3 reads CASSPDRWLNEQYF. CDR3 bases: TGTGCCAGCAGTCCGGACAGGTGGTTGAACGAGCAGTACTTC.

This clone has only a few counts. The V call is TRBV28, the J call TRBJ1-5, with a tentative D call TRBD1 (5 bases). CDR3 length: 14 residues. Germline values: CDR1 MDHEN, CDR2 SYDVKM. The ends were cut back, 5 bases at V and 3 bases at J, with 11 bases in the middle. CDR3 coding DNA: TGTGCCAGCAGTCCCGGGGGGACCAATCAGCCCCAGCATTTT. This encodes CASSPGGTNQPQHF.